These 26 T cell receptor beta chains were all obtained from the same sample, sequenced in a study of T cells in Graves' hyperthyroidism and ophthalmopathy. Amplified regions were TCR beta CDR3 sequences from RNA transcripts. A first-round RT-PCR of the TCR CDR3 used the HTBI primer set. One entry per CDR3 protein, called by TCRdb with MiXCR from the multiplex PCR reads. The sample records hundreds of thousands of distinct CDR3 sequences, around 13% being singletons. Sequenced sample: blood. Receptors were obtained from a woman aged 30 to 39 with Graves' hyperthyroidism that later progressed to Graves' ophthalmopathy.

This clonotype was recorded at least ten times. V gene TRBV5-1 combines with J gene TRBJ1-1, with D unresolved. With 4 bases removed from V and 1 base from J, the gap between germline ends came to 8 bases. The CDR3 loop spans 13 amino acids. Looked up from germline, CDR1 is SGHRS and CDR2 is YFSETQ. CDR3 residues: CASSTQQNTEAFF. CDR3 nucleotide sequence: TGCGCCAGCAGCACACAACAGAACACTGAAGCTTTCTTT. The variable domain in full, completed from reference TRBV5-1 and TRBJ1-1, reads KAGVTQTPRYLIKTRGQQVTLSCSPISGHRSVSWYQQTPGQGLQFLFEYFSETQRNKGNFPGRFSGRQFSNSRSEMNVSTLELGDSALYLCASSTQQNTEAFFGQGTRLTVV.

This clonotype was counted at least ten times. The chain is built from TRBV7-2 and TRBJ2-5; D call uncertain. The CDR3 runs to 13 residues. The germline CDR1 and CDR2 sequences are SGHTA and FQGNSA. V lost 5 bases to trimming and J lost 2 bases, with 9 bases between them. In nucleotides, the CDR3 is TGTGCCAGCAGCCAAATGGGGCAAGAGACCCAGTACTTC. This translates into CASSQMGQETQYF.

This clonotype came up many times. The chain employs TRBV12-3 or TRBV12-4 and TRBJ2-2; D gene uncertain. V was cut by 6 bases and J by 7 bases, with 12 bases left in between. This CDR3 has 13 residues. CDR3 sequence reads: CASSLMARGELFF. CDR3 in DNA: TGTGCCAGCAGCTTAATGGCTCGCGGGGAGCTGTTTTTT.

This clonotype has just a few counts. V gene TRBV29-1 combines with J gene TRBJ2-1; 9 nucleotides agree with TRBD1. The length of the CDR3 is 17 residues. V trimming: 4 bases; J trimming: 0 bases; junction bases outside the gene matches: 10. Germline V lookup: CDR1 SQVTM, CDR2 ANQGSEA. This chain's CDR3 is CSVGSQRGQGSYNEQFF. CDR3 coding DNA: TGCAGCGTTGGCTCCCAAAGGGGACAGGGCTCCTACAATGAGCAGTTCTTC.

At least ten counts were recorded for this clonotype. This chain connects TRBV6-6 to TRBJ2-7; 8 nucleotides agree with TRBD1. Per germline, CDR1 MNHNY and CDR2 SVGAGI (reference sequence). The V gene end was trimmed by 0 bases and the J gene end by 4 bases; junction bases not matched to a gene: 2. CDR3 length equals 14 residues. CDR3 nucleotide sequence: TGTGCCAGCAGTTACTCAGACAGGGGATACGAGCAGTACTTC. Translating gives CASSYSDRGYEQYF.

This clonotype was picked up many times. The V gene is TRBV10-3, the J gene TRBJ2-7; 10 bases align to TRBD2. Trimming took 2 bases from V and 0 from J; bases not matched to a gene: 1. CDR1 and CDR2 from the germline V gene are ENHRY and SYGVKD. The CDR3 sequence is 15 residues long. The CDR3 bases are TGTGCCATCAGTGAGGGGACTAGCGTCTCCTACGAGCAGTACTTC. This encodes CAISEGTSVSYEQYF.

Many counts were recorded for this clonotype. The V and J genes are TRBV28 and TRBJ1-2; no definite D call. Looked up from germline, CDR1 is MDHEN and CDR2 is SYDVKM. V shed 5 bases and J shed 5 bases, with 15 bases lying between them. The CDR3 covers 14 residues. The CDR3 DNA reads TGTGCCAGCAGTCACGAAAATTTACAATATGGCTACACCTTC. As protein: CASSHENLQYGYTF.

The chain uses TRBV28 and TRBJ2-1, with TRBD2 matching over 9 bases. Germline V gene data show CDR1 as MDHEN and CDR2 as SYDVKM. This CDR3 contains 17 residues. J was trimmed by 2 bases and V by 6 bases; bases with no gene match: 11. CDR3 sequence: CASRPWAQREAYNEQFF. DNA for the CDR3: TGTGCCAGCAGACCGTGGGCCCAGCGGGAGGCCTACAATGAGCAGTTCTTC.

The gene calls are TRBV30 and TRBJ1-2, with D perhaps matching TRBD1 (6 bases). The CDR3 is 13 amino acids. CDR1 is GTSNPN and CDR2 is SVGIG in the germline V gene (reference sequence). V was shortened by 1 base and J by 8 bases, with 14 bases between the two germline ends. This CDR3 is CAWSGQERFGYTF. DNA of the CDR3: TGTGCCTGGAGTGGACAGGAAAGATTCGGCTACACCTTC.

This clonotype has a handful of counts. V is TRBV12-5 and J is TRBJ2-2; 7 bases are a match to TRBD2. Germline assignment: CDR1 LGHNT and CDR2 FRNRAP. V shed 8 bases, J shed 7 bases, and the junction held 19 bases outside the gene matches. The CDR3 totals 17 residues. The CDR3 here is CASRRREGPRVNGELFF. The DNA for the CDR3 is TGTGCTAGTAGGCGGAGGGAGGGCCCCCGGGTAAACGGGGAGCTGTTTTTT.

The rearrangement uses TRBV13 and TRBJ2-1; the match to TRBD2 covers 11 bases. CDR1 is PRHDT and CDR2 is FYEKMQ in the germline V gene (reference sequence). The CDR3 runs to 17 residues. V shed 5 bases and J 7 bases; nucleotides not matched to a gene: 13. The DNA of the CDR3 is TGTGCCAGCAGCCTCACCTATAGCGGGAGGGACTTGAATGAGCAGTTCTTC. Translated: CASSLTYSGRDLNEQFF. Full variable domain (rest looked up from reference TRBV13 and TRBJ2-1): AAGVIQSPRHLIKEKRETATLKCYPIPRHDTVYWYQQGPGQDPQFLISFYEKMQSDKGSIPDRFSAQQFSDYHSELNMSSLELGDSALYFCASSLTYSGRDLNEQFFGPGTRLTVL.

This clonotype has at least ten counts. The J gene is TRBJ2-3, the V gene TRBV12-3 or TRBV12-4, with D maybe TRBD1 (6 bases). The CDR3 has 14 residues. Trimming shortened V by 6 bases and J by 9 bases, and 19 bases separated the two germline ends. The CDR3 DNA reads TGTGCCAGCAGAATAGGGGGTGGAACGGGGACGCAGTATTTT. Protein sequence: CASRIGGGTGTQYF.

There are a few counts of this clonotype. The chain carries TRBV20-1 and TRBJ2-1; the D call may be TRBD1 or TRBD2 (5 bases each). The CDR3 totals 15 residues. Trimming took 6 bases from V and 0 from J, leaving 15 bases between them. CDR1 and CDR2 (germline): DFQATT, SNEGSKA (reference sequence). CDR3 loop: CSAYYSGSSYNEQFF. The CDR3 DNA reads as TGCAGTGCATACTACTCAGGGAGCTCCTACAATGAGCAGTTCTTC.

This clonotype was seen repeatedly, ten times or more. The rearrangement uses TRBV2 and TRBJ2-1; D unresolved. Trimming removed 3 bases from V and 9 bases from J, with 9 bases in between. The CDR3 extends over 12 amino acids. CDR1 and CDR2 from the germline V gene are SNHLY and FYNNEI. The CDR3 sequence is CASSEDGGEQFF. The DNA of the CDR3 is TGTGCCAGCAGTGAGGACGGCGGTGAGCAGTTCTTC.

This clonotype was detected ten times or more. The V call is TRBV7-2, the J call TRBJ1-4, with 10 bases lining up with TRBD1. This CDR3 spans 14 amino acids. V was clipped by 5 bases and J by 9 bases; unmatched bases: 6. Germline loops: CDR1 SGHTA, CDR2 FQGNSA. CDR3 sequence (DNA): TGTGCCAGCAGCACGTGGACAGGGGGAAAAAAACTGTTTTTT. It codes for CASSTWTGGKKLFF.

This clonotype was seen more than once but under ten times. This chain connects TRBV7-3 to TRBJ2-2, with D possibly TRBD2 on 6 matching bases. The germline V and J ends were trimmed by 5 bases and 6 bases, with 19 bases remaining between them. The CDR3 totals 16 residues. In germline, CDR1 is SGHTA, CDR2 FQGTGA. The CDR3 here is CASSLTRDSEPGELFF. The DNA for the CDR3 is TGTGCCAGCAGCCTCACCCGGGACTCGGAGCCCGGGGAGCTGTTTTTT.

This clonotype has ten or more counts. The rearrangement links TRBV7-2 to TRBJ1-1; D call uncertain. The V gene lost 3 bases and the J gene lost 4 bases, with 12 bases spanning the gap. The CDR3 runs to 14 residues. Germline-derived CDR1 and CDR2 are SGHTA and FQGNSA. CDR3 loop: CASSFGVASTEAFF. The CDR3 nucleotides are TGTGCCAGCAGCTTTGGGGTGGCGAGCACTGAAGCTTTCTTT. Full variable domain (outside the CDR3, taken from reference TRBV7-2 and TRBJ1-1): GAGVSQSPSNKVTEKGKDVELRCDPISGHTALYWYRQSLGQGLEFLIYFQGNSAPDKSGLPSDRFSAERTGGSVSTLTIQRTQQEDSAVYLCASSFGVASTEAFFGQGTRLTVV.

This clonotype has just one count. The chain is built from TRBV6-1 and TRBJ1-1; 7 positions agree with TRBD1. The J segment lost 1 base and the V segment lost 6 bases, leaving 14 bases of the junction unmatched. Germline CDR1 MNHNS, CDR2 SASEGT. The CDR3 totals 17 residues. The CDR3 region is CASRADRAIERNTEAFF. DNA for the CDR3: TGTGCCAGCAGGGCCGACAGGGCGATTGAGAGGAACACTGAAGCTTTCTTT.

V gene TRBV4-3 combines with J gene TRBJ2-6, with TRBD1 identical over 7 bases. This CDR3 is built from 19 residues. V was pared by 0 bases and J by 0 bases, with 8 bases of the junction left unmatched. The germline V gene encodes CDR1 LGHNA and CDR2 YSLEER. CDR3: CASSQEWAGGFSGANVLTF. The CDR3 DNA reads TGCGCCAGCAGCCAAGAATGGGCAGGGGGTTTCTCTGGGGCCAACGTCCTGACTTTC.

This clonotype was counted only a few times. The J gene is TRBJ2-2, the V gene TRBV29-1, with 9 bases aligning to TRBD1. Germline CDR1 reads SQVTM; CDR2 reads ANQGSEA. CDR3 length equals 13 residues. V lost 4 bases and J lost 7; bases outside the gene matches: 4. CDR3 in amino acids: CSVVRQGGGELFF. CDR3 bases: TGCAGCGTTGTGAGACAGGGGGGCGGGGAGCTGTTTTTT.

Comment on this clonotype: With a much larger clone just one base away, this may be a read error. The genes are TRBV24-1 and TRBJ1-1; D is ambiguous. The germline V gene has CDR1 KGHDR and CDR2 SFDVKD. The CDR3 has 13 residues. DNA for the CDR3: TGTTCCACCAGTGGAGGAGTCGGGACTGAAGCTTTCTTT. Amino acid sequence: CSTSGGVGTEAFF.

This clonotype was recorded a few times. The rearrangement links TRBV5-1 to TRBJ2-5; the D is unclear. The CDR3 contains 15 residues. The V and J ends lost 4 bases and 2 bases respectively, with 15 bases between them. Germline lookup yields CDR1 SGHRS and CDR2 YFSETQ. The CDR3 bases are TGCGCCAGCAGCGGACCGGACCCCCTTCAAGAGACCCAGTACTTC. Its protein is CASSGPDPLQETQYF.

This chain connects TRBV4-1 to TRBJ2-2; a weak D match, TRBD1 (6 bases). V lost 1 base and J 8 bases, leaving 14 bases between the germline ends. The CDR3 covers 15 residues. Germline CDR1 reads MGHRA; CDR2 reads YSYEKL. The CDR3 loop reads CASSQASSGTGELFF. DNA for the CDR3: TGCGCCAGCAGCCAAGCGTCTTCAGGGACAGGGGAGCTGTTTTTT.

A few counts support this clonotype. V gene TRBV10-3 combines with J gene TRBJ2-7; a weak D match, TRBD1 (6 bases). The CDR3 consists of 14 residues. Deletions cut 2 bases from V and 3 bases from J, with 11 bases between. Looked up from germline, CDR1 is ENHRY and CDR2 is SYGVKD. This CDR3 reads CAISEAGDLYEQYF. The CDR3, as DNA: TGTGCCATCAGTGAGGCAGGGGACCTCTACGAGCAGTACTTC.

This clonotype has only one observation. The chain combines TRBV28 with TRBJ1-3; tentative D call: TRBD1 (5 bases). The CDR3 loop spans 15 amino acids. Trimming took off 8 bases at V and 4 bases at J, with 18 bases between the two ends. Germline CDR1 and CDR2: MDHEN and SYDVKM. The DNA for the CDR3 is TGTGCCAGCGCAACTGGAGGGACGCGAGGAAACACCATATATTTT. As protein: CASATGGTRGNTIYF. Full variable domain (remainder filled in from reference TRBV28 and TRBJ1-3): DVKVTQSSRYLVKRTGEKVFLECVQDMDHENMFWYRQDPGLGLRLIYFSYDVKMKEKGDIPEGYSVSREKKERFSLILESASTNQTSMYLCASATGGTRGNTIYFGEGSWLTVV.

This clonotype occurred many times. V gene TRBV19 combines with J gene TRBJ1-1; D ambiguous. Germline CDR1 reads LNHDA; CDR2 reads SQIVND (reference sequence). The length of the CDR3 is 16 residues. Trimming stripped 7 bases from V and 2 bases from J, with 20 bases between. The CDR3 nucleotides read TGTGCCAGTAAACAAGGCCTCGGGGTTGGAAACACTGAAGCTTTCTTT. The encoded protein is CASKQGLGVGNTEAFF.